The clone carrying this T cell receptor beta chain was seen repeatedly, ten times or more. Its antigen is unidentified. Trimming removed 2 bases from V and 4 bases from J, with 8 bases in between. Germline-derived CDR1 and CDR2 are SGHVS and FNYEAQ. The CDR3 loop spans 14 amino acids. The sample comes from a study of T cell repertoires in cytomegalovirus infection. One entry per CDR3 protein, called by TCRdb with MiXCR from the reads. The sample holds about 920,000 distinct CDR3 sequences; 31% are singletons and the top ten take about 14%. The sequence derives from a human donor in good health (CMV status not recorded). Some clones in this sample may be carry-over from other donors' samples. Sequencing was performed on cultured CD8+ T cells from PBMCs, taken from culture after CMV antigen stimulation. The chain has TRBV7-6 and TRBJ2-2, with a weak D call TRBD1 (5 bases). The CDR3 coding sequence is TGTGCCAGCAGCTTAAGGGGATCCACCGGGGAGCTGTTTTTT. It is translated as CASSLRGSTGELFF.